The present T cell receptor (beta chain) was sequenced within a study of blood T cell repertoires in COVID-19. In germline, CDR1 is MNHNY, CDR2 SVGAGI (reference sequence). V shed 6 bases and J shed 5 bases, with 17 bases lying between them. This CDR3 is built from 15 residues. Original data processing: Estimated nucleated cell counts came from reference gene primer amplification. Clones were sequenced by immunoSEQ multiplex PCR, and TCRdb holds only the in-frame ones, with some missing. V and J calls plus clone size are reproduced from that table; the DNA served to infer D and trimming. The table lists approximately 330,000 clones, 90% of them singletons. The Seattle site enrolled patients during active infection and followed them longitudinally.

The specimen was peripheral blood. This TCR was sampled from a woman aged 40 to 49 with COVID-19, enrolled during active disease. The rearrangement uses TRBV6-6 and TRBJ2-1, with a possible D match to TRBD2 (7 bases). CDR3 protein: CASSPLGAGDNEQFF. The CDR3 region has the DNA TGTGCCAGCAGCCCCCTGGGGGCGGGGGACAATGAGCAGTTCTTC.